What follows is one T cell receptor beta chain and its context. Its specificity is not known. Naive CD8 cells lacked CD45RO, underwent positive selection for CCR7 and left out terminally differentiated effector memory CD45RA+ cells. The assay was carried out at the deep level. Profiled with immunoSEQ multiplex PCR; TCRdb holds only in-frame clones, not every one. The sample has about 2 million clones, approximately 95% seen once; the top ten hold approximately 1%. The data were obtained in a study of shared clonotypes between healthy human individuals. Points from the study as a whole: Memory subsets generally showed smaller estimated richness than naive subsets did. For sorted subsets, rarefaction showed incomplete sequencing despite large depth.

Germline-derived CDR1 and CDR2 are SGHAT and FQNNGV. Germline trimming cut 4 bases from V and 4 bases from J; bases unmatched to any gene: 9. This CDR3 is built from 15 residues. The sequence was collected from a man in his late teens or twenties in good health. The chain carries TRBV11-2 and TRBJ2-7; 8 bases fit TRBD1. The sequenced material came from naive CD8+ T cells sorted from blood. The CDR3 spells CASSSPDRVVYEQYF. The CDR3 nucleotides are TGTGCCAGCAGCTCTCCGGACAGGGTAGTTTACGAGCAGTACTTC.